This entry describes one TCR beta chain. These data come from a study of blood T cells in healthy people across ages. A second PCR, run for roughly 7 to 11 cycles, used a sample-barcoded 5' primer plus a J-beta primer mix. One entry per CDR3 protein, called by TCRdb with MiXCR from the 5' RACE reads. The repertoire holds about 810,000 distinct CDR3 sequences, with around 34% as singletons. What was sequenced was blood. The TCR was taken from a man aged 18 to 29 in good health.

CDR3 nucleotides: TGTGCCAGCAGCCCCTGGACTTCCCAAGAGACCCAGTACTTC. Its protein is CASSPWTSQETQYF. The chain employs TRBV7-2 and TRBJ2-5; a weak D match, TRBD2 (5 bases). CDR3 size: 14 residues. Between the trimmed V and J ends, which lost 5 bases and 1 base, there was a span of 11 bases. CDR1 and CDR2 (germline): SGHTA, FQGNSA.